This record concerns one T cell receptor (beta chain) sequence. Trimming cost V 7 bases and J 4 bases, with 13 bases left between them. CDR1 and CDR2 from the germline V gene are MDHEN and SYDVKM. The CDR3 is made up of 13 amino acids. This record comes from a study of blood T cell repertoires in COVID-19. Study information: Italy, Spain and the United States were the sources of the convalescent and acute COVID-19 samples.

Per the authors' pipeline: Reference gene primers were amplified, and this amplification served to estimate nucleated cell counts. Repertoires were generated with immunoSEQ multiplex PCR, while TCRdb's copy carries only in-frame clones and drops some. V, J and clone size are those of that table, while D and trimming were read from the DNA. The sample has about 270,000 clones, 85% to 95% seen once. A PCR-confirmed or clinician-diagnosed COVID-19 case had contacted exposed participants within 2 weeks of entry. The TCR sequence derives from a man aged 35 to 55 who had been exposed to COVID-19. The genes are TRBV28 and TRBJ1-1, with a possible D match to TRBD1 (6 bases). Source material: PBMCs or T cells enriched from blood (not recorded which). CDR3 sequence reads: CASTSTGSTEAFF. The CDR3 DNA reads as TGTGCCAGCACTTCTACAGGGTCCACTGAAGCTTTCTTT.